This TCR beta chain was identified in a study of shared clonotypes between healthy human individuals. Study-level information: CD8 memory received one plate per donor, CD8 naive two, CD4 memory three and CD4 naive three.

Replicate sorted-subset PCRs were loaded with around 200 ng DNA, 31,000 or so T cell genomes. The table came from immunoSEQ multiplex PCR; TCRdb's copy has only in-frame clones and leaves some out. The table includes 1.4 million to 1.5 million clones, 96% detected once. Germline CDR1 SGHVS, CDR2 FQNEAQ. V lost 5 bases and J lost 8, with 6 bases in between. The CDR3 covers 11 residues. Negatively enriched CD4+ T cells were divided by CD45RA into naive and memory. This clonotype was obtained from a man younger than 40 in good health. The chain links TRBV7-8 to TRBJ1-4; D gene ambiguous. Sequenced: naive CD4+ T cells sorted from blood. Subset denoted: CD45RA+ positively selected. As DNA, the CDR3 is TGTGCCAGCAGCCGGGCGGAAAAACTGTTTTTT. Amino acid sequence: CASSRAEKLFF. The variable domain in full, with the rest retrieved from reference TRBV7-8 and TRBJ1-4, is GAGVSQSPRYKVAKRGQDVALRCDPISGHVSLFWYQQALGQGPEFLTYFQNEAQLDKSGLPSDRFFAERPEGSVSTLKIQRTQQEDSAVYLCASSRAEKLFFGSGTQLSVL.